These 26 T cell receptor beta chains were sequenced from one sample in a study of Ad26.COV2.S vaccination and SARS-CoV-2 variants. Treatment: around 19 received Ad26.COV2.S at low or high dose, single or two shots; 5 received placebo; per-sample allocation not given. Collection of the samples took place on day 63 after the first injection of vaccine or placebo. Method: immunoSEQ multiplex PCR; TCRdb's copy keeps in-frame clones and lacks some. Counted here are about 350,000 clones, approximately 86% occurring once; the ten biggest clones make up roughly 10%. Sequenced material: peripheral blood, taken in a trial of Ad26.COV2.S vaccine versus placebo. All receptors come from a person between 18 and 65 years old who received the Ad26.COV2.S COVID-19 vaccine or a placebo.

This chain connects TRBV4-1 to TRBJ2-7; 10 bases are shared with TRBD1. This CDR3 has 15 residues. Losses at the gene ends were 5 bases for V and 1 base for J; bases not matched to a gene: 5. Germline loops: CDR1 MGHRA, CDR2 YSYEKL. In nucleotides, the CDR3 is TGCGCCAGCAGCTACGGGACAGGGGTGTCCTACGAGCAGTACTTC. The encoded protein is CASSYGTGVSYEQYF.

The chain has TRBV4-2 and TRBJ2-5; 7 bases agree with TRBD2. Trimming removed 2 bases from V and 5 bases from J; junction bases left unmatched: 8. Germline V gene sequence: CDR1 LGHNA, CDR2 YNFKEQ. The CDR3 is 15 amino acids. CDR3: CASSQTSANSETQYF. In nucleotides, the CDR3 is TGTGCCAGCAGCCAAACTAGCGCGAACTCGGAGACCCAGTACTTC.

CDR3 residues: CASSQGGRGAPGQPQHF. Written as DNA, the CDR3 is TGCGCCAGCAGCCAAGGGGGGCGCGGGGCTCCGGGTCAGCCCCAGCATTTT. V is TRBV4-1 and J is TRBJ1-5, with D perhaps matching TRBD1 (6 bases). There are 17 residues in the CDR3. Looked up from germline, CDR1 is MGHRA and CDR2 is YSYEKL. V lost 1 base and J 6 bases, leaving 19 bases between the germline ends.

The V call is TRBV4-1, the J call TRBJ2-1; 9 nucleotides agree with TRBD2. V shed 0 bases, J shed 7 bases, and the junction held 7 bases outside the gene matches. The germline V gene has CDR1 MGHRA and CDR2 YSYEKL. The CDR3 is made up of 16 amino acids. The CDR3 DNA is TGCGCCAGCAGCCAAGAGCATAGCGGGGGCTCAAATGAGCAGTTCTTC. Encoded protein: CASSQEHSGGSNEQFF.

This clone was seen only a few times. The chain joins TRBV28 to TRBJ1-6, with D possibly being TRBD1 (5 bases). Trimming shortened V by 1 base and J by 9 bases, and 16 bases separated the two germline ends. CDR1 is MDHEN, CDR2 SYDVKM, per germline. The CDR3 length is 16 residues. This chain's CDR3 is CASSLLGATGGSPLHF. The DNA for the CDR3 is TGTGCCAGCAGTTTATTGGGCGCCACCGGGGGTTCACCCCTCCACTTT.

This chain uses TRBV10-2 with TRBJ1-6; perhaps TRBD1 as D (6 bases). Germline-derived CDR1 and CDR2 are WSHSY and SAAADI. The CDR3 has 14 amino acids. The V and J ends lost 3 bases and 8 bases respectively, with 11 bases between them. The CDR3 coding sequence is TGCGCCAGCAGTGAAGCGGGGGCAGATTCACCCCTCCACTTT. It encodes CASSEAGADSPLHF.

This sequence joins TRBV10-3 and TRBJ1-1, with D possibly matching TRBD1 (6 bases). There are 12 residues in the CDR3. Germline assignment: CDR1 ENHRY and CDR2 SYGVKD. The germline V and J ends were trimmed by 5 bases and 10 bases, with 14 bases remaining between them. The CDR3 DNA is TGTGCCATCAGTCCGGACAGCCTCGGAGCTTTCTTT. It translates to CAISPDSLGAFF.

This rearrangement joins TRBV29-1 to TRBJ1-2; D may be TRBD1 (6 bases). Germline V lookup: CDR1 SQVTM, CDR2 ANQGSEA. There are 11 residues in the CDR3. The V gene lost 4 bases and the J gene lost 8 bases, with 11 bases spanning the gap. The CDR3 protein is CSVVKGEGYTF. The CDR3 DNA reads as TGCAGCGTTGTTAAGGGGGAAGGCTACACCTTC. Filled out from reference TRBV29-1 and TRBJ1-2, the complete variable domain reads SAVISQKPSRDICQRGTSLTIQCQVDSQVTMMFWYRQQPGQSLTLIATANQGSEATYESGFVIDKFPISRPNLTFSTLTVSNMSPEDSSIYLCSVVKGEGYTFGSGTRLTVV.

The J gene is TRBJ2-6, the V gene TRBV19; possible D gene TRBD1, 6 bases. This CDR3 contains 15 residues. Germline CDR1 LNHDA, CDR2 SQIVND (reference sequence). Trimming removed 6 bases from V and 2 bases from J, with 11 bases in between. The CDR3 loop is CASSPQGAGANVLTF. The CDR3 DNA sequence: TGTGCCAGTAGCCCACAGGGCGCTGGGGCCAACGTCCTGACTTTC.

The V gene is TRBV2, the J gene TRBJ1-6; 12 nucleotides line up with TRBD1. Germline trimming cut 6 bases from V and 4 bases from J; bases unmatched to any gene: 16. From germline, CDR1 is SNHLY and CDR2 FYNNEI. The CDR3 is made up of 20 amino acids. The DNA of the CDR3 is TGTGCCAGCAGGGACCTGCGGGACAGGGGGCGGGCTCCTTATAATTCACCCCTCCACTTT. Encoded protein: CASRDLRDRGRAPYNSPLHF.

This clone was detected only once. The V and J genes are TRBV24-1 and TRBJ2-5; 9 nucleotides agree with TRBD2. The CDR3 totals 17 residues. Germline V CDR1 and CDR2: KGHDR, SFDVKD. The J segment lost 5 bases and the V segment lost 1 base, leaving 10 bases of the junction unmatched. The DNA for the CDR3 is TGTGCCACCAGTGATTTCGGCGGTAGCGGGAGCGGCGAGACCCAGTACTTC. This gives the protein CATSDFGGSGSGETQYF.

The CDR3 protein is CASSQTRRVREQYF. DNA of the CDR3: TGTGCCAGCAGCCAAACAAGGAGGGTGAGGGAGCAGTACTTC. The rearrangement joins TRBV4-2 to TRBJ2-7; possibly TRBD2 for D (6 bases). Germline CDR1 reads LGHNA; CDR2 reads YNFKEQ. The CDR3 has 14 amino acids. V was cut by 2 bases and J by 7 bases, with 15 bases left in between.

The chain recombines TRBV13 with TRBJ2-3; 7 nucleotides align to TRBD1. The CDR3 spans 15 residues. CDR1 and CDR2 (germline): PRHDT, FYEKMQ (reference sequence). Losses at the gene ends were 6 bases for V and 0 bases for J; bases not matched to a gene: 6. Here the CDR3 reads CASSRTGASTDTQYF. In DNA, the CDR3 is TGTGCCAGCAGTCGTACAGGGGCTAGCACAGATACGCAGTATTTT.

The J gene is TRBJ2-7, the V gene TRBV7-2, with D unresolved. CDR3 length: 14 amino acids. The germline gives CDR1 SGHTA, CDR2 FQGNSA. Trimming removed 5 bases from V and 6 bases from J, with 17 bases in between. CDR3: CASSAQKGPLEQYF. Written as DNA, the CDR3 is TGTGCCAGCAGCGCCCAGAAAGGGCCTCTCGAGCAGTACTTC.

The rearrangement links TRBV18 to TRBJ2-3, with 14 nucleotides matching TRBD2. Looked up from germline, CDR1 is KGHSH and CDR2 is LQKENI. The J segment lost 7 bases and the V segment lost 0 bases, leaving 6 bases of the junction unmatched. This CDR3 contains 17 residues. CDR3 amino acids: CASSPPTSGRAQNTQYF. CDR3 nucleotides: TGTGCCAGCTCACCACCGACTAGCGGGAGGGCCCAAAATACGCAGTATTTT.

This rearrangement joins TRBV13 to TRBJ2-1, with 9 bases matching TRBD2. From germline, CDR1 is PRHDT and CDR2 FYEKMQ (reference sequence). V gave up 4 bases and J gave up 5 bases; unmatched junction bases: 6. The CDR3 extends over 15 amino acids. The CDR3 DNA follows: TGTGCCAGCAGCTCACCCGGGACTAGCAACAATGAGCAGTTCTTC. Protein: CASSSPGTSNNEQFF. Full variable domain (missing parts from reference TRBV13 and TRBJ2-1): AAGVIQSPRHLIKEKRETATLKCYPIPRHDTVYWYQQGPGQDPQFLISFYEKMQSDKGSIPDRFSAQQFSDYHSELNMSSLELGDSALYFCASSSPGTSNNEQFFGPGTRLTVL.

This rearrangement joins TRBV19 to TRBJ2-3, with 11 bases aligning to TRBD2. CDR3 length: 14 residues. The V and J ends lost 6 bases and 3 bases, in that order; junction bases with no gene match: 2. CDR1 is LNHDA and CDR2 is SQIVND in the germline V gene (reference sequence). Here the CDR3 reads CASRTSGVTDTQYF. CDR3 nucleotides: TGTGCCAGTAGGACTAGCGGGGTTACAGATACGCAGTATTTT.

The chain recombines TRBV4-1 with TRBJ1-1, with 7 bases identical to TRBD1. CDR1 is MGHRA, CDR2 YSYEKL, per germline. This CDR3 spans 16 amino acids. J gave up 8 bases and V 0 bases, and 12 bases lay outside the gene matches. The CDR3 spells CASSQDSPPGGGEAFF. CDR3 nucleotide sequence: TGCGCCAGCAGCCAAGATAGCCCCCCAGGGGGAGGAGAAGCTTTCTTT.

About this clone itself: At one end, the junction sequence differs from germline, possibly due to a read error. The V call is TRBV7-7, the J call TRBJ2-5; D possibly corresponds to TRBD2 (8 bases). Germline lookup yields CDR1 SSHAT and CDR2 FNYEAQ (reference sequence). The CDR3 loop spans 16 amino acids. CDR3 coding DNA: TGTGCTAGCAGCGGGGGAGCCCAGGGGGGAGCGGAGACCCAGTACTTC. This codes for CASSGGAQGGAETQYF.

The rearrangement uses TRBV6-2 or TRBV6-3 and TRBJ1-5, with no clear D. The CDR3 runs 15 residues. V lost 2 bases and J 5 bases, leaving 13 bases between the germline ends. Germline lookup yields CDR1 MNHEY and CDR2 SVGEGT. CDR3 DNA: TGTGCCAGCAGTTACCCCGGCCTGGTCTATCAGCCCCAGCATTTT. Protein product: CASSYPGLVYQPQHF.

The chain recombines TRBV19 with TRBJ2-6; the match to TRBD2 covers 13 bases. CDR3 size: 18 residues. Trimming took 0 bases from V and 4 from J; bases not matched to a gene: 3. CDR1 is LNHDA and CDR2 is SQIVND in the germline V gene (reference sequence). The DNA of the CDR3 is TGTGCCAGTAGTATAGAGGGACTAGCGGGATTCGGGGCCAACGTCCTGACTTTC. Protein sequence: CASSIEGLAGFGANVLTF.

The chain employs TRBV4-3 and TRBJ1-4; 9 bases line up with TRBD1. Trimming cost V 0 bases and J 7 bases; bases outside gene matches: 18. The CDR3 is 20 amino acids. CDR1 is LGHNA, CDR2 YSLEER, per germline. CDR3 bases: TGCGCCAGCAGCCAAGATCCCATAGGACAGGGGATAGGAGTAAGTGAAAAACTGTTTTTT. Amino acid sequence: CASSQDPIGQGIGVSEKLFF.

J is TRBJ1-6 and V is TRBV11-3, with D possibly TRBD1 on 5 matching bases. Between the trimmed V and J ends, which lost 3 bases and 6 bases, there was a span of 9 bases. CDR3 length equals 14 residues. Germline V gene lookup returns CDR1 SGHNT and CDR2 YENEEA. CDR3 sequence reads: CASSFQGPNSPLHF. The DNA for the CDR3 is TGTGCCAGCAGCTTCCAGGGCCCTAATTCACCCCTCCACTTT.

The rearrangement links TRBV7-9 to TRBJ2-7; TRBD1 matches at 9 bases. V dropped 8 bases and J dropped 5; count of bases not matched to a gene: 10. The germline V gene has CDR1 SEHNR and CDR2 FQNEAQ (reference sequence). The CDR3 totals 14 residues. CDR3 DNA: TGTGCCAGCGGGGCAGGGACAGGGCCTCACGAGCAGTACTTC. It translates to CASGAGTGPHEQYF.

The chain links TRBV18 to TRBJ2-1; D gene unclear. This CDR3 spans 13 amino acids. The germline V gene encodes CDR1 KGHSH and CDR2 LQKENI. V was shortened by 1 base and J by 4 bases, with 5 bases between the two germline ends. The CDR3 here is CASSPQEYNEQFF. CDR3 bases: TGTGCCAGCTCACCACAGGAGTACAATGAGCAGTTCTTC.

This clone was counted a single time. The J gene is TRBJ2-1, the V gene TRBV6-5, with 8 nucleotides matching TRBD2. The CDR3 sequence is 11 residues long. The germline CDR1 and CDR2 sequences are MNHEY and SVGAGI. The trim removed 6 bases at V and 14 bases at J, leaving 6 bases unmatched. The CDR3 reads CASSQRENEFF. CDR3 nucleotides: TGTGCCAGCAGCCAGCGGGAGAATGAGTTCTTC.